Listed below are T cell receptor beta chains from one sample, sequenced in a study of T cell responses to AZD1222 COVID-19 vaccine. Method: immunoSEQ multiplex PCR; TCRdb's copy keeps in-frame clones and lacks some. The sample lists 150,000 to 200,000 clones, about 91% occurring once. Here the sequenced sample was peripheral blood, taken on day 0 of AZD1222 vaccination. The receptors were sampled from an adult in good health. CDR3s leave out the opening cysteine and the closing phenylalanine or tryptophan. D genes are given only for firm matches.

D | V | CDR3
- | TRBV7-2 | ASSIRTGTDTQY
- | TRBV18 | ASSRAFHQPQH
TRBD1 | TRBV10-3 | AINSRGQDTQY
- | TRBV15 | ATSRDPEGPTRAKNIQY
- | TRBV19 | ASSNTRLSAVRLGYYGYT
- | TRBV5-1 | ASMSRGGTGELF
- | TRBV6-5 | ASSMHRSNSPLH
- | TRBV5-1 | ASSLAGRGRGAYEQY
- | TRBV6-5 | ASTPGISYT
TRBD2 | TRBV5-4 | ASSLGGEGPDTQY
TRBD2 | TRBV14 | ASSRLAGVGTGELF
- | TRBV18 | ASSPRVGAGANVLT
- | TRBV30 | ACHLRGYSGNTIY
TRBD2 | TRBV11-2 | ASRRTSGRKTDTQY
- | TRBV7-3 | ASSQIVRGIQGTQY
TRBD1 | TRBV6-5 | ASNSQGARYEKLF
TRBD1 | TRBV29-1 | SVATGGNQPQH
TRBD1 | TRBV14 | ASSLGRGRGTEAF
TRBD2 | TRBV5-1 | ASSFGLAGGTGELF
- | TRBV5-6 | ASSPRDSTDTQY